This T cell receptor (beta chain) was captured by sequencing in a study of T cells in Graves' hyperthyroidism and ophthalmopathy. The CDR3 totals 14 residues. Losses at the gene ends were 3 bases for V and 6 bases for J; bases not matched to a gene: 4. CDR1 is MGHDK and CDR2 is SYGVNS in the germline V gene. What was amplified from RNA transcripts were TCR beta CDR3 regions. HTBI primers were employed in a first-round RT-PCR of the TCR CDR3. TCRdb redid the calling of the multiplex PCR reads with MiXCR, one entry per CDR3 protein. The table lists around 380,000 distinct CDR3 sequences, approximately 13% of them singletons. Patients with uncontrolled infections, other autoimmune diseases, pregnancy or lactation were excluded. Used for diagnoses were clinical symptoms, serum thyroxine and TRAb, thyroid ultrasound and orbital computed tomography. The blood sample was taken at first hyperthyroidism diagnosis, before any ophthalmopathy symptoms.

This clonotype was counted between two and nine times. The receptor was derived from a man aged 25-45 years with Graves' hyperthyroidism that later progressed to Graves' ophthalmopathy. The sequenced material came from blood. The chain joins TRBV25-1 to TRBJ2-7; TRBD1 matches at 11 bases. DNA for the CDR3: TGTGCCAGCAGTGAGGGGGACAGGGGGACCGAGCAGTACTTC. Protein sequence: CASSEGDRGTEQYF.